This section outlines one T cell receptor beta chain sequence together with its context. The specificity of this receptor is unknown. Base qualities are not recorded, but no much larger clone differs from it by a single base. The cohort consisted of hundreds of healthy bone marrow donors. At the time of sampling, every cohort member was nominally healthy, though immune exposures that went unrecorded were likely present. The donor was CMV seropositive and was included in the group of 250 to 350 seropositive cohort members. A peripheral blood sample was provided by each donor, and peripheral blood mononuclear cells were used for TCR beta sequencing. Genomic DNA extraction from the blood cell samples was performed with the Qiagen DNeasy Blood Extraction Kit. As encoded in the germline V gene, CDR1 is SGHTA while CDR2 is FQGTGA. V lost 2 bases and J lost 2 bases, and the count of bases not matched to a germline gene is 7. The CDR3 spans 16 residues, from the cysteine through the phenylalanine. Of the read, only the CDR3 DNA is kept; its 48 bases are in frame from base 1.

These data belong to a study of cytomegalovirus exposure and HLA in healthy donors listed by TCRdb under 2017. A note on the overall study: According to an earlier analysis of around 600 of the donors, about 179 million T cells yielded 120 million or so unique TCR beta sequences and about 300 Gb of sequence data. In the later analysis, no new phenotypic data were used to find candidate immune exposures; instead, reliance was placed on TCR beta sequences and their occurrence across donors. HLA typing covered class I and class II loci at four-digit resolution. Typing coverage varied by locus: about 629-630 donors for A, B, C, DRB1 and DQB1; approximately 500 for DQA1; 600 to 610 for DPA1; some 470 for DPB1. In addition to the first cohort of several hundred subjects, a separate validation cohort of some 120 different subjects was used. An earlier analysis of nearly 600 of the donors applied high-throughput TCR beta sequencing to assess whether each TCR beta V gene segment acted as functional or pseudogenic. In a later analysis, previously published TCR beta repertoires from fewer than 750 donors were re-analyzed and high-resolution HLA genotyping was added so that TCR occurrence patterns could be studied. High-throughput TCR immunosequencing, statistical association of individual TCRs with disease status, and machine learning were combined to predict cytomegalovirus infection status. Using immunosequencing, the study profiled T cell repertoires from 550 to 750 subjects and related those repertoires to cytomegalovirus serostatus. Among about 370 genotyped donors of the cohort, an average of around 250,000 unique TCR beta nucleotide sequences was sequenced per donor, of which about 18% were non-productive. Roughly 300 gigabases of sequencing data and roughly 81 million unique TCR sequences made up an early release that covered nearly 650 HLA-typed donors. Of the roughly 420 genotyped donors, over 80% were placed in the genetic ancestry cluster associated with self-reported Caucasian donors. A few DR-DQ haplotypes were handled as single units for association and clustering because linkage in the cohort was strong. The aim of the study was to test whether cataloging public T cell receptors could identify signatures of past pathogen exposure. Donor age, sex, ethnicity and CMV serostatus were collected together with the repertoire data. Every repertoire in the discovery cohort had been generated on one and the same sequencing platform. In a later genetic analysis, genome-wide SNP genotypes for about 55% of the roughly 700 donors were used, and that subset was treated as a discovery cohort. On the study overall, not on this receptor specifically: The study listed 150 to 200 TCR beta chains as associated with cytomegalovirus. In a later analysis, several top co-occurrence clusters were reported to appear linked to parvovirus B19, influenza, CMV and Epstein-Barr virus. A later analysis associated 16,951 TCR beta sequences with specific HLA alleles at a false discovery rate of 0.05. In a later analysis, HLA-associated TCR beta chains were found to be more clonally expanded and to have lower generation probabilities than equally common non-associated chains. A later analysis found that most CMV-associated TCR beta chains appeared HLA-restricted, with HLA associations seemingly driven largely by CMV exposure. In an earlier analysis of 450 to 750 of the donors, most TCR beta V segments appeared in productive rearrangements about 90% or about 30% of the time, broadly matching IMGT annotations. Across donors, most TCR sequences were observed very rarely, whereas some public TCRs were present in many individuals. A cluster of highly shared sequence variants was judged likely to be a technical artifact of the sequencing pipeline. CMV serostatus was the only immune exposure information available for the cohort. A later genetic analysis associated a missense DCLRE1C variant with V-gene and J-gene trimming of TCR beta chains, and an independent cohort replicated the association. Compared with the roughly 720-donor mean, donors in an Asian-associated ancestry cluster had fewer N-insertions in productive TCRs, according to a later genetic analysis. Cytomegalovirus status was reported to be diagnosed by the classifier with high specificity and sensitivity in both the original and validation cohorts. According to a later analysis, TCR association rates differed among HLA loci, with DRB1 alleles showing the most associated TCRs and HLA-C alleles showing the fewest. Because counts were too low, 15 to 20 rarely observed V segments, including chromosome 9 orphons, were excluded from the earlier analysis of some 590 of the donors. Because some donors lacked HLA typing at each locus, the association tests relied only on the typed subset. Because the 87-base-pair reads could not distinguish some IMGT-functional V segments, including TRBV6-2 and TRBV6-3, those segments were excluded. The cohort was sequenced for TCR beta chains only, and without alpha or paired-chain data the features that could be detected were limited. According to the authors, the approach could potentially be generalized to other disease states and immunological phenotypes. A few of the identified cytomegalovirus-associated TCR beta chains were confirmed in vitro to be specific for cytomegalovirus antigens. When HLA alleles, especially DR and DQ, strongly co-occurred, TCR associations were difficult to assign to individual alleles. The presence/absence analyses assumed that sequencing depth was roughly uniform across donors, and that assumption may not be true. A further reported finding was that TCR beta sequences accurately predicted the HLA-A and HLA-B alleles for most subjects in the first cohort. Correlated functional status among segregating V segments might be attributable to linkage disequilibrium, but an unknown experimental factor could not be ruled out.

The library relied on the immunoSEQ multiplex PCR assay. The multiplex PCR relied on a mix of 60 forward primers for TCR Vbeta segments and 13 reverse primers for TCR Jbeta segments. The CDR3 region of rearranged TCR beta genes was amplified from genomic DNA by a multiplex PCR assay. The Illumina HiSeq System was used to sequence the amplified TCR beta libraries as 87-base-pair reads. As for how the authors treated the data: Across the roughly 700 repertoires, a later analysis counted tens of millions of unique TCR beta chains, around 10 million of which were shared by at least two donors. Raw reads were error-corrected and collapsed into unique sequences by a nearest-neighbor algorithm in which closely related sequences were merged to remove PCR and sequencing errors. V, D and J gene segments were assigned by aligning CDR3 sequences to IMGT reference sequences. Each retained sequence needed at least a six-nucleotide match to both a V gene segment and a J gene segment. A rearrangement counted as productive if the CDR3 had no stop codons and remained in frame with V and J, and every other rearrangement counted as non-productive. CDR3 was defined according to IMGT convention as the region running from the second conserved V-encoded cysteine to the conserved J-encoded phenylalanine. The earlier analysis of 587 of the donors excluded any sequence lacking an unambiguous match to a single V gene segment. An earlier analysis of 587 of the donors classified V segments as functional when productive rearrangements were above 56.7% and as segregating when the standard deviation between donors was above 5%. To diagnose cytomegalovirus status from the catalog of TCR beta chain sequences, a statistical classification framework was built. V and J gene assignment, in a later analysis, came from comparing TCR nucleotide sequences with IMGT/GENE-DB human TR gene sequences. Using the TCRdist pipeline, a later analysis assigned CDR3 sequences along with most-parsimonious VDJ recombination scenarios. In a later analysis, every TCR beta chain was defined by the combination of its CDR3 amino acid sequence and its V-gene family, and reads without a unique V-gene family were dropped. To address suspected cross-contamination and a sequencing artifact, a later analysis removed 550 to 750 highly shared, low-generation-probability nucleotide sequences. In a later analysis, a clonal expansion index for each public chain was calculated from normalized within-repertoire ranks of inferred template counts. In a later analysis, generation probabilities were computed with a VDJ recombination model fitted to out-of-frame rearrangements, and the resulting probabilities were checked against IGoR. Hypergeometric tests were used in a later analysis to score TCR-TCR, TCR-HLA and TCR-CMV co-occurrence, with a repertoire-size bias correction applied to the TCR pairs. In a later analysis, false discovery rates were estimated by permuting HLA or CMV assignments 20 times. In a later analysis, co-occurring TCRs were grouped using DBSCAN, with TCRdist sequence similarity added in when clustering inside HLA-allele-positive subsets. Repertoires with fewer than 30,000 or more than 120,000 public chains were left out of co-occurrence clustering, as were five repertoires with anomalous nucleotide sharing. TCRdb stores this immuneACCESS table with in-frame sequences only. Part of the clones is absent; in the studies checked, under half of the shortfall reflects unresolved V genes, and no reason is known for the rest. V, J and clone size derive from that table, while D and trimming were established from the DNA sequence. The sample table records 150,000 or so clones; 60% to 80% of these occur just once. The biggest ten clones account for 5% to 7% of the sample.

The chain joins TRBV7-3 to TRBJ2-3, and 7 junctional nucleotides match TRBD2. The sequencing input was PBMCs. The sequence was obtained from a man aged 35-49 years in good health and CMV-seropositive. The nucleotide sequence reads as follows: TGTGCCAGCAGCTTAGGGCTAGCGGAGATCACAGATACGCAGTATTTT. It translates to CASSLGLAEITDTQYF.